The 14 T cell receptor beta chains reported below all come from one sample, sequenced in a study of blood T cell repertoires in COVID-19. Profiled with immunoSEQ multiplex PCR; TCRdb holds only in-frame clones, not every one. Among 140,000 to 150,000 clones, approximately 90% were seen once, and the ten largest hold approximately 3.8%. Sequencing was performed on PBMCs or T cells enriched from blood (not recorded which). The receptors derive from a woman aged 40 to 50 who had been exposed to COVID-19.

Written as DNA, the CDR3 is TGTGCCAGCAGCGGGGCGACCTACGAGCAGTACTTC. This sequence encodes CASSGATYEQYF. The J gene is TRBJ2-7, the V gene TRBV6-2 or TRBV6-3; tentatively, D is TRBD1 or TRBD2 (5 bases each). V lost 6 bases and J lost 2, with 8 bases in between. Germline V lookup: CDR1 MNHEY, CDR2 SVGEGT. The CDR3 is 12 amino acids.

The rearrangement links TRBV21-1 to TRBJ1-4. TRBV21-1 is reported as a pseudogene. The CDR3 is made up of 12 amino acids. CDR3: CASFLLDEKLFF. The CDR3 DNA sequence: TGTGCCAGCTTCCTTTTAGATGAAAAACTGTTTTTT.

The chain recombines TRBV2 with TRBJ1-1; D may be TRBD1 (5 bases). CDR1 and CDR2 from the germline V gene are SNHLY and FYNNEI. The CDR3 is 15 amino acids. V was trimmed by 1 base and J by 1 base, leaving 10 bases between them. This CDR3 is CASSEGQPENTEAFF. In DNA form, the CDR3 reads TGTGCCAGCAGTGAAGGACAGCCGGAGAACACTGAAGCTTTCTTT.

The chain has TRBV12-3 or TRBV12-4 and TRBJ1-4; tentatively, D is TRBD1 (6 bases). The CDR3 consists of 12 residues. Between the trimmed V and J ends, which lost 4 bases and 10 bases, there was a span of 10 bases. The CDR3 reads CASSSRGGKLFF. In DNA, the CDR3 is TGTGCCAGCAGTTCTAGGGGGGGAAAACTGTTTTTT.

This chain links TRBV28 with TRBJ1-5; D unresolved. This CDR3 spans 12 amino acids. Germline CDR1 MDHEN, CDR2 SYDVKM. Trimming removed 7 bases at V and 1 base at J, with 5 bases between. This CDR3 is CASISSNQPQHF. In nucleotides, the CDR3 is TGTGCCAGCATATCCAGCAATCAGCCCCAGCATTTT.

This clone was observed once. The CDR3 is CASKRADYEQYF. The CDR3, as DNA: TGTGCCAGCAAGAGGGCAGACTACGAGCAGTACTTC. This chain connects TRBV28 to TRBJ2-7, with a possible D match to TRBD2 (5 bases). This CDR3 spans 12 amino acids. Germline loops: CDR1 MDHEN, CDR2 SYDVKM. Trimming removed 7 bases at V and 3 bases at J, with 10 bases between.

The chain combines TRBV6-5 with TRBJ2-7; D uncertain. Deletions cut 5 bases from V and 2 bases from J, with 13 bases between. The germline CDR1 and CDR2 sequences are MNHEY and SVGAGI. The CDR3 totals 14 residues. CDR3 nucleotide sequence: TGTGCCAGCAGTCCCTACCGACAAGCCTACGAGCAGTACTTC. It translates to CASSPYRQAYEQYF.

The chain links TRBV7-2 to TRBJ2-7; 9 bases are a match to TRBD2. The ends lost 1 base at V and 5 bases at J; junction bases unmatched: 9. Germline V lookup: CDR1 SGHTA, CDR2 FQGNSA. There are 16 residues in the CDR3. In nucleotides, the CDR3 is TGTGCCAGCAGCTTAGAGGGGGCTAGCGGGAACCACGAGCAGTACTTC. Translated: CASSLEGASGNHEQYF.

The gene calls are TRBV5-4 and TRBJ2-1; 8 nucleotides match TRBD2. CDR3 length equals 15 residues. V trimming: 4 bases; J trimming: 5 bases; junction bases outside the gene matches: 8. In germline, CDR1 is SGHNT, CDR2 YYREEE (reference sequence). CDR3 amino acids: CASSLSGGKNNEQFF. For the CDR3, the DNA is TGTGCCAGCAGCCTCAGCGGGGGAAAAAACAATGAGCAGTTCTTC.

The V gene is TRBV27, the J gene TRBJ1-6; a weak D match, TRBD1 (6 bases). This CDR3 has 15 residues. From germline, CDR1 is MNHEY and CDR2 SMNVEV (reference sequence). Trimming pared 2 bases from V and 7 bases from J, leaving 12 bases between. Here the CDR3 reads CASSLGRQGNSPLHF. The CDR3 DNA reads TGTGCCAGCAGTTTAGGGCGCCAGGGGAATTCACCCCTCCACTTT.

This chain connects TRBV5-1 to TRBJ1-4, with D tentatively TRBD1 (6 bases). Germline assignment: CDR1 SGHRS and CDR2 YFSETQ. V was cut by 1 base and J by 2 bases, with 9 bases left in between. The CDR3 extends over 15 amino acids. The CDR3 sequence: CASSLRQVTNEKLFF. CDR3 in DNA: TGCGCCAGCAGCTTGCGACAGGTCACTAATGAAAAACTGTTTTTT.

The rearrangement links TRBV3-1 (or the pseudogene TRBV3-2) to TRBJ2-5; D perhaps matches TRBD2 (5 bases). The CDR3 extends over 14 amino acids. Trimming cost V 4 bases and J 0 bases, with 9 bases left between them. Germline V gives CDR1 LGHDT, CDR2 YNNKEL (reference sequence). The CDR3 nucleotides are TGTGCCAGCAGCCTACGAGGGTACCAAGAGACCCAGTACTTC. Translated, it gives CASSLRGYQETQYF.

The count of this clone is one. The V call is TRBV19, the J call TRBJ2-5; 9 bases align to TRBD1. V shed 5 bases, J shed 4 bases, and the junction held 5 bases outside the gene matches. CDR1 is LNHDA and CDR2 is SQIVND in the germline V gene (reference sequence). The CDR3 extends over 14 amino acids. CDR3 sequence: CASSAGQGGETQYF. Written as DNA, the CDR3 is TGTGCCAGTAGTGCGGGACAGGGCGGAGAGACCCAGTACTTC.

This chain connects TRBV5-6 to TRBJ2-1; TRBD2 is a possible D gene (6 bases). CDR1 and CDR2 from the germline V gene are SGHDT and YYEEEE. The CDR3 length is 14 residues. The ends were cut back, 5 bases at V and 1 base at J, with 10 bases in the middle. The CDR3 region is CASRASESYNEQFF. The CDR3 region has the DNA TGTGCCAGCAGGGCTAGCGAATCCTACAATGAGCAGTTCTTC.